The T cell receptor (beta chain) under discussion was sequenced for a study of T-cell reconstitution after alpha-beta-depleted transplantation in children. Trimming took 1 base from V and 5 from J; bases not matched to a gene: 7. The CDR3 is made up of 17 amino acids. Germline V gives CDR1 DFQATT, CDR2 SNEGSKA (reference sequence). Unique molecular identifiers were used to barcode this TCRbeta library. TCRdb processed the PCR reads anew with MiXCR; each CDR3 protein has one entry. The table lists 450,000 to 700,000 distinct CDR3 sequences, 25% to 30% of them singletons. The source of this sequence is a boy less than two years old with Wiskott-Aldrich syndrome, due to receive a stem cell transplant. The sample here was PBMCs, taken before TCRalphabeta/CD19-depleted stem cell transplant. V and J are TRBV20-1 and TRBJ2-1, with TRBD2 matching over 14 bases. Here the CDR3 reads CSARAPGLAGVHNEQFF. CDR3 in DNA: TGCAGTGCTAGAGCACCGGGACTAGCGGGAGTCCACAATGAGCAGTTCTTC.